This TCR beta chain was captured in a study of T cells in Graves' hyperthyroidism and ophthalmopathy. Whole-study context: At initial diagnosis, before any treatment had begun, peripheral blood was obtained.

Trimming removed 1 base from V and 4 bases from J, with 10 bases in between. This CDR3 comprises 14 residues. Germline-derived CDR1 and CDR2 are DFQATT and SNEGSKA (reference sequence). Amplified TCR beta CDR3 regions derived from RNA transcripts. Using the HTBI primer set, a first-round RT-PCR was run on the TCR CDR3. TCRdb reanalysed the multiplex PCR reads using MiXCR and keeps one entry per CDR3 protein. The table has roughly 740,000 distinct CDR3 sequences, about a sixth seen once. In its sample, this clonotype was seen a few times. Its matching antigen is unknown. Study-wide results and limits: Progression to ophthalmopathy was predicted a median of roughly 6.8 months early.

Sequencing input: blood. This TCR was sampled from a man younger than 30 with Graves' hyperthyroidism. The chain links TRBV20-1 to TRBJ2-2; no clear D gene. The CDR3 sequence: CSARVEWSTGELFF. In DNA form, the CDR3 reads TGCAGTGCTAGAGTTGAGTGGAGCACCGGGGAGCTGTTTTTT.